This TCR beta chain was found in a study of T-cell memory formation after mild COVID-19. On this clonotype: What it recognizes is unknown.

General study results and limits: Researchers report contracting CD4+ clones mostly in CM and EM, with CD8+ clones in EMRA.

Germline values: CDR1 SNHLY, CDR2 FYNNEI. The CDR3 totals 11 residues. Trimming pared 7 bases from V and 1 base from J, leaving 4 bases between. TCR alpha and TCR beta cDNA libraries with sample barcodes and UMIs came from 5'RACE using constant-segment primers. TCRdb reprocessed the 5' RACE reads via MiXCR and lists one record per CDR3 protein. The sample has some 120,000 distinct CDR3 sequences, roughly 15% seen once. The V call is TRBV2, the J call TRBJ1-1; D not resolved. Sequencing input: PBMCs or a T cell subset sorted from them (not recorded which). The clonotype originates from an adult woman who had mild COVID-19 (a few samples of this study predate the infection). Cell type and time point are not known. For the CDR3, the DNA is TGTGCCAGCAATTGGAACACTGAAGCTTTCTTT. Translated, it gives CASNWNTEAFF. Full variable domain (rest looked up from reference TRBV2 and TRBJ1-1): EPEVTQTPSHQVTQMGQEVILRCVPISNHLYFYWYRQILGQKVEFLVSFYNNEISEKSEIFDDQFSVERPDGSNFTLKIRSTKLEDSAMYFCASNWNTEAFFGQGTRLTVV.